Shown below are 27 T cell receptor beta chains from a single sample sequenced in a study of T cells in Graves' hyperthyroidism and ophthalmopathy (dated by TCRdb to the late 2010s). The library was prepared using multiplex PCR. Sequenced on an Illumina HiSeq 2000. TCR beta CDR3 regions were amplified from RNA transcripts. The first round of RT-PCR for the TCR CDR3 was performed with the HTBI primer set and the Qiagen OneStep RT-PCR kit. TCRdb reanalyzed the raw reads on its own, using fastp at Q25 for trimming and MiXCR for clone calling, and kept in-frame beta chains. Every CDR3 protein is listed once, alongside the most common genes and DNA of its rows. Recorded for this sample are approximately 640,000 distinct CDR3 sequences; roughly a sixth of them occurred a single time. The ten largest clonotypes hold 15% to 17% of the sample. Sequencing used blood. Every receptor here comes from a man between 45 and 60 years old with Graves' hyperthyroidism.

The sample holds a few counts of this clonotype. CDR3 DNA: TGTGCCAGCAGTAACCGGACAGGGGAGGATGAAAAACTGTTTTTT. It is translated as CASSNRTGEDEKLFF. The chain is built from TRBV28 and TRBJ1-4; 9 positions match TRBD1. The CDR3 consists of 15 residues. The junction had 7 bases not matched to a gene; V was cut back by 5 bases and J by 6 bases. Germline loops: CDR1 MDHEN, CDR2 SYDVKM.

This chain joins TRBV27 and TRBJ2-7; D gene unclear. CDR3 size: 15 residues. The germline gives CDR1 MNHEY, CDR2 SMNVEV (reference sequence). Trimming removed 6 bases at V and 0 bases at J, with 15 bases between. The CDR3 sequence: CASSHRAQLSYEQYF. CDR3 DNA sequence: TGTGCCAGCAGCCACCGGGCACAGCTCTCCTACGAGCAGTACTTC.

This clonotype was found many times. The chain couples TRBV28 to TRBJ2-1; D is perhaps TRBD2 (6 bases). Trimming took off 8 bases at V and 0 bases at J, with 17 bases between the two ends. The CDR3 has 16 amino acids. From germline, CDR1 is MDHEN and CDR2 SYDVKM. CDR3 nucleotide sequence: TGTGCCAGCGGTGGGCGGGACCCCCGCTCCTACAATGAGCAGTTCTTC. Translated: CASGGRDPRSYNEQFF.

The rearrangement joins TRBV28 to TRBJ2-2; TRBD1 aligns across 8 bases. Germline loops: CDR1 MDHEN, CDR2 SYDVKM. V trimming: 2 bases; J trimming: 4 bases; junction bases outside the gene matches: 6. This CDR3 region has 16 residues. The CDR3 bases are TGTGCCAGCAGTTTAATTCAGGGGGCCAGCACCGGGGAGCTGTTTTTT. This gives the protein CASSLIQGASTGELFF.

This clonotype appeared many times. The chain couples TRBV6-1 to TRBJ2-5; possibly TRBD1 for D (6 bases). CDR1 is MNHNS, CDR2 SASEGT, per germline. CDR3 length equals 13 residues. V lost 8 bases to trimming and J lost 5 bases, with 15 bases between them. This chain's CDR3 is CASVQGLSETQYF. The CDR3 bases are TGTGCCAGCGTACAGGGTTTGTCGGAGACCCAGTACTTC.

This clonotype was detected ten times or more. This chain uses TRBV18 with TRBJ2-5, with a weak D call TRBD2 (5 bases). V was cut by 0 bases and J by 1 base, with 6 bases left in between. CDR3 size: 14 residues. Germline assignment: CDR1 KGHSH and CDR2 LQKENI. CDR3 protein: CASSPPGSQETQYF. The CDR3 DNA reads as TGTGCCAGCTCACCACCGGGGAGCCAAGAGACCCAGTACTTC.

Regarding this clonotype: At one boundary the junction diverges from the germline segment, which might be a read error. This chain uses TRBV7-9 with TRBJ2-3; D is perhaps TRBD1 (6 bases). Germline CDR1 is SEHNR and CDR2 is FQNEAQ (reference sequence). This CDR3 is 13 amino acids long. Written as DNA, the CDR3 is TGTGCCAGCAGCTTAGACCGGACAGCTACGCAGTATTTT. Amino acid sequence: CASSLDRTATQYF.

The sample holds a few counts of this clonotype. V and J are TRBV3-1 and TRBJ2-3, with D unclear. Germline CDR1 and CDR2: LGHDT and YNNKEL (reference sequence). The length of the CDR3 is 13 residues. V was clipped by 4 bases and J by 9 bases, with 14 bases between them. CDR3 region: CASSPNGLGTQYF. Here the CDR3 DNA reads TGTGCCAGCAGCCCAAACGGTCTAGGGACGCAGTATTTT.

This clonotype showed up just a few times. The chain employs TRBV12-3 or TRBV12-4 and TRBJ2-1; D ambiguous. The V gene lost 3 bases and the J gene lost 7 bases, with 10 bases spanning the gap. This CDR3 comprises 13 residues. CDR3 protein: CASSFLDRNEQFF. The CDR3 bases are TGTGCCAGCAGTTTTTTGGATCGGAATGAGCAGTTCTTC.

This clonotype was detected ten times or more. The chain combines TRBV19 with TRBJ2-2, with a possible D match to TRBD2 (5 bases). Trimming left V 3 bases short and J 1 base short, with 6 bases between. This CDR3 spans 14 amino acids. CDR1 is LNHDA and CDR2 is SQIVND in the germline V gene (reference sequence). The CDR3 DNA sequence: TGTGCCAGTAGTATCGGAGGGAACACCGGGGAGCTGTTTTTT. Translated, it gives CASSIGGNTGELFF. The full variable domain, in which reference TRBV19 and TRBJ2-2 provide the parts outside the CDR3, is DGGITQSPKYLFRKEGQNVTLSCEQNLNHDAMYWYRQDPGQGLRLIYYSQIVNDFQKGDIAEGYSVSREKKESFPLTVTSAQKNPTAFYLCASSIGGNTGELFFGEGSRLTVL.

This clonotype was counted ten times or more. The genes are TRBV29-1 and TRBJ1-2, with D maybe TRBD1 (6 bases). Between the trimmed V and J ends, which lost 6 bases and 6 bases, there was a span of 17 bases. In germline, CDR1 is SQVTM, CDR2 ANQGSEA. The CDR3 extends over 13 amino acids. The CDR3 DNA sequence: TGCAGCGTCGTTTTTTGGGGGGCCGATGGCTACACCTTC. This gives the protein CSVVFWGADGYTF. Filled out from reference TRBV29-1 and TRBJ1-2, the complete variable domain reads SAVISQKPSRDICQRGTSLTIQCQVDSQVTMMFWYRQQPGQSLTLIATANQGSEATYESGFVIDKFPISRPNLTFSTLTVSNMSPEDSSIYLCSVVFWGADGYTFGSGTRLTVV.

This clonotype showed up many times. The chain uses TRBV7-3 and TRBJ2-5; D tentatively fits TRBD1 or TRBD2 (6 bases each). The germline V gene has CDR1 SGHTA and CDR2 FQGTGA. Deletions cut 5 bases from V and 2 bases from J, with 15 bases between. This CDR3 region has 15 residues. This CDR3 reads CASSPTGAGQETQYF. DNA of the CDR3: TGTGCCAGCAGCCCCACGGGGGCGGGGCAAGAGACCCAGTACTTC.

This clonotype was picked up many times. The V gene is TRBV27, the J gene TRBJ2-6; 11 nucleotides line up with TRBD1. Germline assignment: CDR1 MNHEY and CDR2 SMNVEV (reference sequence). The CDR3 consists of 18 residues. J was trimmed by 2 bases and V by 6 bases; bases with no gene match: 9. CDR3 protein: CASSYSGTGGPGANVLTF. CDR3 nucleotides: TGTGCCAGCAGCTATTCCGGGACAGGGGGTCCTGGGGCCAACGTCCTGACTTTC.

V is TRBV20-1 and J is TRBJ2-1; unclear D gene. This CDR3 has 11 amino acids. Trimming removed 3 bases at V and 7 bases at J, with 7 bases between. The germline V gene has CDR1 DFQATT and CDR2 SNEGSKA (reference sequence). CDR3 in amino acids: CSARRLNEQFF. The DNA of the CDR3 is TGCAGTGCTAGGAGGCTGAATGAGCAGTTCTTC.

Ten or more counts support this clonotype. This rearrangement joins TRBV28 to TRBJ1-4; D uncertain. Germline loops: CDR1 MDHEN, CDR2 SYDVKM. The V and J ends lost 6 bases and 3 bases respectively, with 8 bases between them. The CDR3 length is 13 residues. CDR3 nucleotide sequence: TGTGCCAGCAGAACGGACGCTAATGAAAAACTGTTTTTT. Protein product: CASRTDANEKLFF.

The chain joins TRBV6-2 or TRBV6-3 to TRBJ2-1; D is perhaps TRBD2 (6 bases). CDR3 length: 18 residues. The germline CDR1 and CDR2 sequences are MNHEY and SVGEGT. Trimming stripped 5 bases from V and 0 bases from J, with 20 bases between. Here the CDR3 reads CASSGPPGEGSSYNEQFF. As DNA, the CDR3 is TGTGCCAGCAGTGGTCCCCCGGGGGAAGGTAGCTCCTACAATGAGCAGTTCTTC.

The rearrangement uses TRBV12-3 or TRBV12-4 and TRBJ2-1; D might be TRBD1 or TRBD2, each matching 5 bases. The CDR3 is made up of 17 amino acids. V was cut by 2 bases and J by 6 bases, with 20 bases left in between. The CDR3, as DNA: TGTGCCAGCAGTTTAAGGTGGCAAGGTGGGGGTTCCAATGAGCAGTTCTTC. It codes for CASSLRWQGGGSNEQFF.

In its sample, this clonotype was seen many times. The chain employs TRBV7-8 and TRBJ1-1; no firm D call. Germline values: CDR1 SGHVS, CDR2 FQNEAQ. The CDR3 loop spans 15 amino acids. V was clipped by 1 base and J by 0 bases, with 9 bases between them. The CDR3 nucleotides read TGTGCCAGCAGCTTAGAAGTAGGAGTGAACACTGAAGCTTTCTTT. Its translation: CASSLEVGVNTEAFF.

In this sample, this clonotype turned up many times. This chain uses TRBV27 with TRBJ1-1, with a possible D match to TRBD1 (6 bases). In germline, CDR1 is MNHEY, CDR2 SMNVEV (reference sequence). The V and J ends lost 8 bases and 3 bases respectively, with 16 bases between them. The CDR3 extends over 14 amino acids. The chain's CDR3 is CASGERGSDTEAFF. The CDR3 bases are TGTGCCAGCGGGGAAAGGGGGAGTGACACTGAAGCTTTCTTT.

This clonotype was recorded many times. The chain joins TRBV6-2 or TRBV6-3 to TRBJ1-1, with unresolved D. CDR1 MNHEY and CDR2 SVGEGT come from the germline V gene. The germline V and J ends were trimmed by 8 bases and 0 bases, with 13 bases remaining between them. CDR3 length equals 14 residues. This CDR3 is CASGKRVMNTEAFF. The CDR3, as DNA: TGTGCCAGCGGTAAAAGGGTCATGAACACTGAAGCTTTCTTT.

This clonotype was counted a few times. This chain links TRBV9 with TRBJ2-2, with D unresolved. This CDR3 region has 16 residues. The germline gives CDR1 SGDLS, CDR2 YYNGEE. V was shortened by 0 bases and J by 0 bases, with 9 bases between the two germline ends. The CDR3 protein is CASSVVIGANTGELFF. The CDR3 nucleotides are TGTGCCAGCAGCGTAGTTATCGGAGCGAACACCGGGGAGCTGTTTTTT. The full variable domain, rest sourced from reference TRBV9 and TRBJ2-2, is DSGVTQTPKHLITATGQRVTLRCSPRSGDLSVYWYQQSLDQGLQFLIQYYNGEERAKGNILERFSAQQFPDLHSELNLSSLELGDSALYFCASSVVIGANTGELFFGEGSRLTVL.

This clonotype was observed at least ten times. This chain uses TRBV7-2 with TRBJ2-1; tentatively, D is TRBD2 (7 bases). V lost 5 bases to trimming and J lost 7 bases, with 15 bases between them. Germline-derived CDR1 and CDR2 are SGHTA and FQGNSA. This CDR3 is 14 amino acids long. The CDR3 DNA reads as TGTGCCAGCAGCCGGAGGGGAGGGGGAAATGAGCAGTTCTTC. Its protein product is CASSRRGGGNEQFF.

This clonotype has a count of ten or more. The chain recombines TRBV6-2 or TRBV6-3 with TRBJ2-5; D call uncertain. V was pared by 2 bases and J by 2 bases, with 15 bases between. The CDR3 length is 16 residues. Germline loops: CDR1 MNHEY, CDR2 SVGEGT. In DNA form, the CDR3 reads TGTGCCAGCAGTTACCCTAATTTGAGGAAACAAGAGACCCAGTACTTC. Amino acid sequence: CASSYPNLRKQETQYF.

This clonotype was counted many times. The rearrangement joins TRBV29-1 to TRBJ2-7, with unresolved D. Germline V gene lookup returns CDR1 SQVTM and CDR2 ANQGSEA. This CDR3 contains 15 residues. The germline V and J ends were trimmed by 3 bases and 0 bases, with 15 bases remaining between them. The CDR3 protein is CSVDNDSASSYEQYF. CDR3 sequence (DNA): TGCAGCGTTGATAACGACTCCGCAAGCTCCTACGAGCAGTACTTC.

This clonotype was recorded many times. V is TRBV5-1 and J is TRBJ2-1; the match to TRBD1 covers 9 bases. CDR3 length: 14 amino acids. From germline, CDR1 is SGHRS and CDR2 YFSETQ. V lost 4 bases and J lost 9; bases outside the gene matches: 8. The CDR3 DNA follows: TGCGCCAGCAGCAAACGGGACAGGGAAACTGAGCAGTTCTTC. Protein sequence: CASSKRDRETEQFF.

This clonotype showed up many times. The chain couples TRBV7-8 to TRBJ2-2; D may be TRBD2 (5 bases). Per the germline V gene, CDR1 is SGHVS and CDR2 is FQNEAQ. V was pared by 2 bases and J by 2 bases, with 9 bases between. The CDR3 runs to 15 residues. CDR3 sequence reads: CASSLSASNTGELFF. CDR3 sequence (DNA): TGTGCCAGCAGCTTATCGGCTAGCAACACCGGGGAGCTGTTTTTT. The whole variable domain, filled in from reference TRBV7-8 and TRBJ2-2, reads GAGVSQSPRYKVAKRGQDVALRCDPISGHVSLFWYQQALGQGPEFLTYFQNEAQLDKSGLPSDRFFAERPEGSVSTLKIQRTQQEDSAVYLCASSLSASNTGELFFGEGSRLTVL.

The table lists this clonotype with a few counts. This chain links TRBV12-3 or TRBV12-4 with TRBJ2-1; TRBD2 might be the D (5 bases). The CDR3 runs 12 residues. V lost 6 bases, J lost 9 bases, and 12 bases lay in between. The CDR3 bases are TGTGCCAGCAGCTGGACCGGGGTTGAGCAGTTCTTC. This encodes CASSWTGVEQFF.